This TCR beta chain is drawn from a study of shared clonotypes between healthy human individuals. Study-wide findings and caveats: Four donors showed sharing of approximately 5% of naive CD4 clonotypes.

Details on this clone: Its antigen is undetermined.

CDR1 is MDHEN and CDR2 is SYDVKM in the germline V gene. The CDR3 runs to 14 residues. V lost 5 bases and J lost 5; bases outside the gene matches: 8. Several immunoSEQ plates held equal portions of the genomic DNA taken from each subset. This table comes from immunoSEQ multiplex PCR, and its TCRdb copy is limited to in-frame clones, with some not included. In the table there are about 1.4 million clones, over 95% of which are singletons. This receptor was taken from a man in his thirties or forties in good health. Sample: naive CD4+ T cells sorted from blood. Subset: CD45RA+ positively selected. V and J are TRBV28 and TRBJ1-2; 7 bases agree with TRBD1. CDR3 loop: CASSPQGQTYGYTF. The CDR3, as DNA: TGTGCCAGCAGTCCCCAGGGACAGACTTATGGCTACACCTTC.